One T cell receptor beta chain is described in this entry. Its cognate antigen is unknown. The conserved phenylalanine or tryptophan is not found at the CDR3 terminus, so this likely reflects a read error. The limits of the CDR3 on the DNA are not certain, so only TCRdb's listed CDR3 is given. This sample is part of a study of Graves' ophthalmopathy and Graves' hyperthyroidism. Overall study context: Stable hyperthyroidism meant no progression to ophthalmopathy within 18 months of follow-up. General observations from the study: The model's prediction of ophthalmopathy progression had just over 70% sensitivity and 72% to 85% specificity. Blood also contained most of the expanded thyroid clonotypes above 0.001 frequency.

Looked up from germline, CDR1 is SGHTA and CDR2 is FQGTGA. The CDR3 is 13 residues long, counting both termini. The diagnostic workup employed clinical symptoms, serum thyroxine, TRAb, thyroid ultrasound and orbital computed tomography. RNA served as the template for amplifying TCR beta CDR3 regions. Scientists carried out first-round RT-PCR using HTBI primers and then a second-round multiplex PCR. TCRdb passed the multiplex PCR reads through MiXCR, listing each CDR3 protein once. The table includes over a million distinct CDR3 sequences, 35% to 40% detected once. Sequenced input: peripheral blood or thyroid tissue (not recorded which). The sequence derives from an adult man with Graves' hyperthyroidism. V usage is TRBV7-3 and J usage is TRBJ1-2; the DNA was not used to check the table's D call, TRBD1. The CDR3 sequence: CASRPGGQGPLYL.